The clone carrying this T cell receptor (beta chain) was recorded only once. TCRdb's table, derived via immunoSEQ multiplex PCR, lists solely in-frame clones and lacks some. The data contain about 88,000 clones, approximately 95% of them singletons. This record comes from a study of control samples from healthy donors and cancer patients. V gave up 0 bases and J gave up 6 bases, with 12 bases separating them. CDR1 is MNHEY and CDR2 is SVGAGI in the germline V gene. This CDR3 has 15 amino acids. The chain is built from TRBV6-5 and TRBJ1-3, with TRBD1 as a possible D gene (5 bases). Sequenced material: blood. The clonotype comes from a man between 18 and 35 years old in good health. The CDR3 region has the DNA TGTGCCAGCAGTTACTCTAGGCCGGGGGTAAACACCATATATTTT. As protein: CASSYSRPGVNTIYF.